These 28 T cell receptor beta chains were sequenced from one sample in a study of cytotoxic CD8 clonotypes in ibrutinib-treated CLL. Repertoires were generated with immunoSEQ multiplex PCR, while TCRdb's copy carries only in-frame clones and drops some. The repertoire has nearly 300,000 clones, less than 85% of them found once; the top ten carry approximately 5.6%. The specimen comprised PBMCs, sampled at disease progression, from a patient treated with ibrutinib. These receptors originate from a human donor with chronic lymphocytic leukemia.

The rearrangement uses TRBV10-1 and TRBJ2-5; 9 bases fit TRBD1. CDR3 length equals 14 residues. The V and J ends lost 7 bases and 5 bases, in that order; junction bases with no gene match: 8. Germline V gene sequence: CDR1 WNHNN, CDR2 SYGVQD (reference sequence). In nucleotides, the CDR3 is TGCGCCAGCATCCGAACAGGGGGCGGGGAGACCCAGTACTTC. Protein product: CASIRTGGGETQYF.

The CDR3 bases are TGCGCCAGCAGCTGGAGTACCGATGAGCAGTTCTTC. This encodes CASSWSTDEQFF. The chain combines TRBV5-1 with TRBJ2-1; no definite D call. The CDR3 loop spans 12 amino acids. The V and J ends lost 3 bases and 8 bases respectively, with 9 bases between them. Germline CDR1 is SGHRS and CDR2 is YFSETQ.

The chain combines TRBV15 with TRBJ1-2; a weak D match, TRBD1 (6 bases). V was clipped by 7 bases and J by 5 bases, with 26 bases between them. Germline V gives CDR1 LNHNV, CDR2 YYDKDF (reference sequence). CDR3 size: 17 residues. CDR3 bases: TGTGCCACCAACACACATGGGGACACGAAAGGGGCTTATGGCTACACCTTC. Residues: CATNTHGDTKGAYGYTF.

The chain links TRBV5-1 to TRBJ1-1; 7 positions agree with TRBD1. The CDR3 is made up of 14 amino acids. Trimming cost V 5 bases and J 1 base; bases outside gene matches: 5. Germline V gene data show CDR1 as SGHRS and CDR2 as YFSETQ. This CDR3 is CASSTGTANTEAFF. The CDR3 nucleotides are TGCGCCAGCAGTACCGGGACAGCGAACACTGAAGCTTTCTTT.

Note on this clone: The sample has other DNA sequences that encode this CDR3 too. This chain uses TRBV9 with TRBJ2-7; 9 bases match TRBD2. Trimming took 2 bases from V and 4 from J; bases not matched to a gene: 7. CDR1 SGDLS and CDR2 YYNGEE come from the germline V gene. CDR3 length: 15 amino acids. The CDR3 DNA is TGTGCCAGCAGCGTGGGTAGCGGGGGACTTTACGAGCAGTACTTC. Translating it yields CASSVGSGGLYEQYF.

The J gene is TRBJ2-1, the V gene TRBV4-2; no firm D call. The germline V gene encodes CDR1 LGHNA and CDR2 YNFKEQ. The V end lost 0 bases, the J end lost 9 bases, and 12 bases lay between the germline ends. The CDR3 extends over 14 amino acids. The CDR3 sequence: CASSQDGPRGEQFF. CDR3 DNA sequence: TGTGCCAGCAGCCAAGACGGTCCTAGAGGTGAGCAGTTCTTC.

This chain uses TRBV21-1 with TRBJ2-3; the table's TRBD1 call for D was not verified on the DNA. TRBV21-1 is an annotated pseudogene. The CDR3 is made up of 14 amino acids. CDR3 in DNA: TGTGCCAGCAGCAAAAGGACATCCCCAGATACGCAGTATTTT. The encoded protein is CASSKRTSPDTQYF.

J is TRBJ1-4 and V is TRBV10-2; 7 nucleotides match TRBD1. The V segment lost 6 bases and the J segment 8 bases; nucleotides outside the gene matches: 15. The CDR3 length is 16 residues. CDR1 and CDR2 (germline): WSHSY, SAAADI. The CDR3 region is CASSGIMTGQGEKLFF. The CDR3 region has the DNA TGCGCCAGCAGCGGCATCATGACAGGGCAGGGAGAAAAACTGTTTTTT.

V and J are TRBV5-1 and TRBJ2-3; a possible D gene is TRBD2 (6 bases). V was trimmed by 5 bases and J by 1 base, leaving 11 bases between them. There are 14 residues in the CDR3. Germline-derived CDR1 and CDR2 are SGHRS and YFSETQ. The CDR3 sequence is CASSSERGTDTQYF. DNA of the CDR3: TGCGCCAGCAGTTCAGAGCGGGGCACAGATACGCAGTATTTT.

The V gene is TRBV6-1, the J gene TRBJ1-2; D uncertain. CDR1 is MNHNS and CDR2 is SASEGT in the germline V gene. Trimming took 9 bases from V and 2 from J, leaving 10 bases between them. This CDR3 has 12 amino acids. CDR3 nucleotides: TGTGCCAGTTTGGGGTCCAACTATGGCTACACCTTC. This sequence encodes CASLGSNYGYTF.

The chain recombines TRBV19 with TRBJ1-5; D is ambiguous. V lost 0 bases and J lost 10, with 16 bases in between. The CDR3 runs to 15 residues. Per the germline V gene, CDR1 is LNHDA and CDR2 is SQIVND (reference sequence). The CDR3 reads CASSIDWGSIIPQHF. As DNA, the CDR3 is TGTGCCAGTAGTATAGATTGGGGATCAATCATTCCCCAGCATTTT.

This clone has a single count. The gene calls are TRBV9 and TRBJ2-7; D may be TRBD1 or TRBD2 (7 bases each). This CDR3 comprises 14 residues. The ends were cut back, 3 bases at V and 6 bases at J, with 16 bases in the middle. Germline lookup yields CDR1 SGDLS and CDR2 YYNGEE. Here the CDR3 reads CASSARQGGTEQYF. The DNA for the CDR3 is TGTGCCAGCAGCGCTAGACAGGGAGGGACCGAGCAGTACTTC.

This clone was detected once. The CDR3 reads CASSLAPGGGDNYGYTF. DNA of the CDR3: TGCGCCAGCAGCTTGGCCCCAGGTGGCGGGGATAACTATGGCTACACCTTC. The chain joins TRBV5-1 to TRBJ1-2; D ambiguous. Germline V gives CDR1 SGHRS, CDR2 YFSETQ. The CDR3 is made up of 17 amino acids. Trimming shortened V by 0 bases and J by 1 base, and 16 bases separated the two germline ends.

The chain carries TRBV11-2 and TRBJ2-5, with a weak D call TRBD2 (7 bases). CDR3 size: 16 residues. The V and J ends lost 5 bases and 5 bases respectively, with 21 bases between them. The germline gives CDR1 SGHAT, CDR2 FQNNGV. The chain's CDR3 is CASSTWGGGTGETQYF. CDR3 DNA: TGTGCCAGCAGCACCTGGGGCGGGGGCACCGGGGAGACCCAGTACTTC.

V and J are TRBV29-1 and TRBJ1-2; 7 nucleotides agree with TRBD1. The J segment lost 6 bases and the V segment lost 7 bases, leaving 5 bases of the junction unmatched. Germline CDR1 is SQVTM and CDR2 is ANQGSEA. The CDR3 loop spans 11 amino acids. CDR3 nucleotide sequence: TGCAGCGACCGACAGGGTGATGGCTACACCTTC. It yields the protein CSDRQGDGYTF.

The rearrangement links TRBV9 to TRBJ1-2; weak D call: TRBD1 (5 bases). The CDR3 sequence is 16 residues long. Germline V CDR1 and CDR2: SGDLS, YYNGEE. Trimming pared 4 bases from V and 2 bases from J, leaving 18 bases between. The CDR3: CASSLSGGRGNYGYTF. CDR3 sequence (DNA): TGTGCCAGCAGCCTTAGTGGGGGAAGGGGAAACTATGGCTACACCTTC.

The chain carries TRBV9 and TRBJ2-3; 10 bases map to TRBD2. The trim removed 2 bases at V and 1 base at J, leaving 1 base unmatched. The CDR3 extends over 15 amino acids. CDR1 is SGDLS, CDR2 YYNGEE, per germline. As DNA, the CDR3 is TGTGCCAGCAGCGTTAGCGGGGGGCGCACAGATACGCAGTATTTT. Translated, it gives CASSVSGGRTDTQYF.

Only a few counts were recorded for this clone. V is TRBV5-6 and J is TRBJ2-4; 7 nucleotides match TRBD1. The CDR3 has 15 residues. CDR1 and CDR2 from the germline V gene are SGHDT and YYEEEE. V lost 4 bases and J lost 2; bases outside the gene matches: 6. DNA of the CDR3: TGTGCCAGCAGCAAATACAGGGGAACCAAAAACATTCAGTACTTC. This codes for CASSKYRGTKNIQYF.

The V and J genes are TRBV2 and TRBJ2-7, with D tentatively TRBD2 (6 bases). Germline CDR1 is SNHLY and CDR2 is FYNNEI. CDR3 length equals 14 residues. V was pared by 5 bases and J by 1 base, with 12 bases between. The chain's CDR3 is CASSPRLGSYEQYF. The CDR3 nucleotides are TGTGCCAGCAGTCCGAGACTAGGATCCTACGAGCAGTACTTC.

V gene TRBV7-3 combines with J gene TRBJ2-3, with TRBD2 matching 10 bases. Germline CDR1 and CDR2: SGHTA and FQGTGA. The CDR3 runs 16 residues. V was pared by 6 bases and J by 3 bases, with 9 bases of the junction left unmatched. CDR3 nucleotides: TGTGCCAGCAGGGCCCGTCTAGCGGGAGCAACAGATACGCAGTATTTT. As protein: CASRARLAGATDTQYF.

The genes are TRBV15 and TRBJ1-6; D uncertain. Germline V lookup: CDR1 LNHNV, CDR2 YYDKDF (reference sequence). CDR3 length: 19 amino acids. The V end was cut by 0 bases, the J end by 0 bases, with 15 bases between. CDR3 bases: TGTGCCACCAGCAGAGATGGGGATCTTTTCAGCTCCTATAATTCACCCCTCCACTTT. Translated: CATSRDGDLFSSYNSPLHF.

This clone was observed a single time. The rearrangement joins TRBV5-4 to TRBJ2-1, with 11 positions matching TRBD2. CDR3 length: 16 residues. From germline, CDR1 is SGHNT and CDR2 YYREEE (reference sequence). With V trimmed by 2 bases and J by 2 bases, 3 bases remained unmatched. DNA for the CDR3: TGTGCCAGCAGCTTCCTAGCGGGGGGCCCCTACAATGAGCAGTTCTTC. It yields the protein CASSFLAGGPYNEQFF.

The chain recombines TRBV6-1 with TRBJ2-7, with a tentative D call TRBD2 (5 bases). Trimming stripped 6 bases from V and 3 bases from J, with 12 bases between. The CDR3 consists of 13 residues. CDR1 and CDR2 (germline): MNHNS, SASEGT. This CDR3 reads CASSEDGSYEQYF. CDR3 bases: TGTGCCAGCAGCGAGGATGGGAGCTACGAGCAGTACTTC.

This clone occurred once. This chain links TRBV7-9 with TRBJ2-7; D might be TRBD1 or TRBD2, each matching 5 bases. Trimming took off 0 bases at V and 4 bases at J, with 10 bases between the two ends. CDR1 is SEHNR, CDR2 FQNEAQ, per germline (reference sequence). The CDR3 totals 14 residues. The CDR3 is CASSLAGRFYEQYF. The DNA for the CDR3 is TGTGCCAGCAGCTTAGCGGGACGCTTTTACGAGCAGTACTTC.

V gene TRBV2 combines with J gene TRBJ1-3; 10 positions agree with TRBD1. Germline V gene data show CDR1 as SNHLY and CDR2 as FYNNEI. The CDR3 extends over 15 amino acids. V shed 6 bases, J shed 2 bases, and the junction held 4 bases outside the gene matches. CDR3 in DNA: TGTGCCAGCAGGAGGACAGGGGGACCTGGAAACACCATATATTTT. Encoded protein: CASRRTGGPGNTIYF.

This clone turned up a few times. The CDR3: CSATGLGGEQFF. The CDR3 DNA reads TGCAGCGCCACAGGACTAGGCGGTGAGCAGTTCTTC. The chain has TRBV29-1 and TRBJ2-1, with 7 bases fitting TRBD2. The CDR3 contains 12 residues. Germline V gene lookup returns CDR1 SQVTM and CDR2 ANQGSEA. With 7 bases clipped from V and 9 bases from J, the junction kept 9 bases outside the gene matches.

CDR3 region: CASSFGPKNTEAFF. The CDR3 coding sequence is TGCGCCAGCAGTTTCGGCCCAAAGAACACTGAAGCTTTCTTT. The chain couples TRBV5-1 to TRBJ1-1; D unresolved. Looked up from germline, CDR1 is SGHRS and CDR2 is YFSETQ. The CDR3 loop spans 14 amino acids. Trimming took 5 bases from V and 1 from J, leaving 12 bases between them.

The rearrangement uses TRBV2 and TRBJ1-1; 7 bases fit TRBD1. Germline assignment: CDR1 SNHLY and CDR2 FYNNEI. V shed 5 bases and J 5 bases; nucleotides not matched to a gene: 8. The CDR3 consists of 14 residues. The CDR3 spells CASSLKGAGTEAFF. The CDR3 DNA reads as TGTGCCAGCAGTCTTAAGGGGGCAGGTACTGAAGCTTTCTTT.